The present T cell receptor (beta chain) was sequenced within a study of human T cells and chemical hapten exposure. Study-wide results and caveats: Compared with pre-sensitization or healthy control sets, expanded TCRs clustered more.

TCRdb recomputed calls from the RACE reads with MiXCR, one row per CDR3 protein. This sample yields tens of thousands of distinct CDR3 sequences, of which around 12% are seen a single time; about 2.1% belongs to the top ten. Germline V gene sequence: CDR1 MNHEY, CDR2 SVGEGT. V dropped 4 bases and J dropped 10 bases, with 8 bases sitting between them. The CDR3 is 11 amino acids. Time point in this sample: pre-sensitization, week 0. Treatment denoted: therapeutic diphenylcyclopropenone sensitization with weekly scalp DPC. It was unfractionated whole blood from which total RNA was extracted. There are many counts of this clonotype. Antigen specificity is unknown.

This receptor was identified in a woman in her forties with alopecia areata. Some clones in this sample may be carry-over from other donors' samples. Sequenced material: whole blood, taken in connection with sensitization to the hapten diphenylcyclopropenone (DPC). This sequence joins TRBV6-2 or TRBV6-3 and TRBJ2-1; no reliable D call. The CDR3 DNA follows: TGTGCCAGCAGTTCCTTGGGGGAGCAGTTCTTC. This sequence encodes CASSSLGEQFF.